This T cell receptor beta chain derives from a study of beta chain features in type 1 diabetes. Study-wide background: All samples combined gave around 100,000,000 sorted cells for examination.

Study-level points and caveats: People with Type 1 diabetes carried modestly yet significantly shorter TCRB CDR3s in all four CD4+ subsets.

The sample holds a few counts of this clone. Its target is unknown. TCRB transcripts that were expressed got sequenced, as all of the isolated RNA had been reverse transcribed. Libraries were prepared by immunoSEQ multiplex PCR; TCRdb keeps only in-frame clonotypes and omits some of them. The sample has 250,000 to 350,000 clones; approximately 14% are singletons. This clonotype was obtained from a man aged 30 to 45 with type 1 diabetes. Material: naive CD4+ T cells from blood.

The CDR3 loop reads CASSVSGRMNTEAFF. The CDR3 region has the DNA TGTGCCAGTAGCGTTAGTGGCAGGATGAACACTGAAGCTTTCTTT. The V gene is TRBV19, the J gene TRBJ1-1; D is ambiguous. The V gene lost 6 bases and the J gene lost 0 bases, with 14 bases spanning the gap. Germline V gives CDR1 LNHDA, CDR2 SQIVND (reference sequence). This CDR3 comprises 15 residues.